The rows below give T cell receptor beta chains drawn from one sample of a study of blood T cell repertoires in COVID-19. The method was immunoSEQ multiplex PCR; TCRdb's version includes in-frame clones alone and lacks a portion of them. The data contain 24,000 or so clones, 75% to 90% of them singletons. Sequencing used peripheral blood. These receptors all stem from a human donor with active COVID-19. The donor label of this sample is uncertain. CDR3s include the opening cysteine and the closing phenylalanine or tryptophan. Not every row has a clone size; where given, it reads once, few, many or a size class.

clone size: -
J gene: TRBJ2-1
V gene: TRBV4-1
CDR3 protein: CASSQWASSYNEQFF

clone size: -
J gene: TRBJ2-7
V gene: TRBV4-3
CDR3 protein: CASSQDGGYEQYF

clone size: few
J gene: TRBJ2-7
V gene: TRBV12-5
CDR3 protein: CASGSSSYEQYF

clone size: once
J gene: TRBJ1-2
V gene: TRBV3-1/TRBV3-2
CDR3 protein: CASSQQGLGYTF

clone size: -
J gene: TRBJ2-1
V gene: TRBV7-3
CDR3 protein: CASSLSGSGEAHNEQFF

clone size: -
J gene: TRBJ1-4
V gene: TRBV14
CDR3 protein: CASSQFTPRGKLFF

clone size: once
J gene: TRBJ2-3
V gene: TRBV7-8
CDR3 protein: CASSRHNTDTQYF

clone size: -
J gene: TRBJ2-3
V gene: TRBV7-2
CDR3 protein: CASSAKTSDTQYF

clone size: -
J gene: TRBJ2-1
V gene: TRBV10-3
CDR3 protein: CAISESQDNEQFF

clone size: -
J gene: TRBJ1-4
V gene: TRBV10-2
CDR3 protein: CASSGNTATTNEKLFF

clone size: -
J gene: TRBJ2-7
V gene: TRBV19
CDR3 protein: CASSTGTALYEQYF

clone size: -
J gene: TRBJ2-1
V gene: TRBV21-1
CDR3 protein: CASSKASVPNSLLANEGYSNEQFF

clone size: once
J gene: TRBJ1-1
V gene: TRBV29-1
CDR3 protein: CSVGQGVAEAFF

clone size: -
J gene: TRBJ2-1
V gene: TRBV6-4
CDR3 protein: CASSESSGGSYNEQFF

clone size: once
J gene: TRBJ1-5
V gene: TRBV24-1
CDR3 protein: CATSDSRQGGNQPQHF

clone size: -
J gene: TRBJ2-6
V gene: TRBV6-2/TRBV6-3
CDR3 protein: CASSRDRGFSGANVLTF

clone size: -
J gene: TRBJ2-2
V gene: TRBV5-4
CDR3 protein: CASNLAGGAGELFF

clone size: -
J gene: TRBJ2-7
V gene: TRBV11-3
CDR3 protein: CASSLGAGDYEQYF

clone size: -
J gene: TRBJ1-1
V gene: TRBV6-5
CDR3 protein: CASSYSPLIEPFF

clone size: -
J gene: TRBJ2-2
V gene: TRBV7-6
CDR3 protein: CASSLIQGGTGELFF

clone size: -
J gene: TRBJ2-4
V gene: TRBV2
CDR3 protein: CASSQGVDIQYF

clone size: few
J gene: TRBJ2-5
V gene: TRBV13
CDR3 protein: CASSFSRGGGETQYF

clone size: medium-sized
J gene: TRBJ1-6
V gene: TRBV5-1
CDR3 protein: CASSSAVANSPLHF

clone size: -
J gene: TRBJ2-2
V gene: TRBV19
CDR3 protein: CASSTPHTGELFF

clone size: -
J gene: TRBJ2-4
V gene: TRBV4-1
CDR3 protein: CASSPTGYATKNIQYF

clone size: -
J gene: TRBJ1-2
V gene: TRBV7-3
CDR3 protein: CASSPGPGQGGYGYTF

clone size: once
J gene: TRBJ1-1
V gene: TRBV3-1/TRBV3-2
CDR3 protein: CASTSGRSEAFF

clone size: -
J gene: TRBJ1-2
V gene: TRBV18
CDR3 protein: CASSQSGNLNYGYTF

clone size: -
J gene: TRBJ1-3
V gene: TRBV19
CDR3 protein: CASSQGSGNTIYF

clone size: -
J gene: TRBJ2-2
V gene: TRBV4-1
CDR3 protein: CASSQVRNTGELFF

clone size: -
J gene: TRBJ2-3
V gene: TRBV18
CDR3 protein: CASSRGRLAGTTDTQYF

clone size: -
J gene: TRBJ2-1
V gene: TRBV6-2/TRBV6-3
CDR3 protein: CASSPLASPLWTGVYEQFF

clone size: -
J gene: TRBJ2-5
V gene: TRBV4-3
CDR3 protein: CASSQEGTVKETQYF

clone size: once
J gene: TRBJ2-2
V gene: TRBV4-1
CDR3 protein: CASSQGGGARTGELFF

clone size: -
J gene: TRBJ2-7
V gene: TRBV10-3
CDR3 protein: CAISPSTGEYEQYF

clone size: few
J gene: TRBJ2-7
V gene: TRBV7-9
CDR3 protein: CASSRDGYEQYF

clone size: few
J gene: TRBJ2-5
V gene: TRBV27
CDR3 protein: CASSLLGDRVRETQYF

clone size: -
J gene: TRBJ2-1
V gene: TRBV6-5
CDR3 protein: CASGWLAGGHEQFF

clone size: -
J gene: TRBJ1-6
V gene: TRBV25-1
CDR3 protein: CASSALAGVVSPLHF

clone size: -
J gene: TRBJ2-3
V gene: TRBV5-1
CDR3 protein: CASSLGTAGPTDTQYF

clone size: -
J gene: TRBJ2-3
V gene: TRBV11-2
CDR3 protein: CASSAQGAINTDTQYF

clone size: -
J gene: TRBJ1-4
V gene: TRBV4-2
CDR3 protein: CASSQGTTTNEKLFF

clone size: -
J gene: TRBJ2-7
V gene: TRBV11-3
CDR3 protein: CASSLERGLRSSYEQYF

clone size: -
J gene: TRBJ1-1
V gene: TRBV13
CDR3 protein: CASSSSWTDSFNTEAFF

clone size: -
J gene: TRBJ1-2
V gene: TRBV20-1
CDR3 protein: CSASAQGRGYGYTF

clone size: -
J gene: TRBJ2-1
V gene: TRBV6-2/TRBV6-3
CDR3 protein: CASSRGGSNEQFF

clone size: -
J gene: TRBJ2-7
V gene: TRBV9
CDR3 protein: CASSVASLAGDGEQYF

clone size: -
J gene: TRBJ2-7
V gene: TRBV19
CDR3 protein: CASSRQAGPYEQYF

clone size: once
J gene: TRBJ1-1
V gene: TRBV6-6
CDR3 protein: CASSYVARLNTEAFF

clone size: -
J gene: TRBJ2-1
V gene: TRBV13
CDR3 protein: CASNTNLGLAGGKDEQFF

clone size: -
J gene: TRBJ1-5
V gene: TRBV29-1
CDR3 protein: CSAIQGHDQPQHF

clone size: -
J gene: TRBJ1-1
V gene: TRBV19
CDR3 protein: CASSDRTGGAFF

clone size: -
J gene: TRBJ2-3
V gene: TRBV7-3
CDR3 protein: CASSLLGGPQDTQYF

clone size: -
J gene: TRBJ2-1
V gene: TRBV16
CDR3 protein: CASSPLGLAGGREQFF